The 9 T cell receptor beta chains below all came from one sample that was sequenced in a study of T-cell memory formation after mild COVID-19. TCRdb reprocessed the 5' RACE reads with MiXCR, giving one entry per CDR3 protein. The sample includes more than 250,000 distinct CDR3 sequences, 15% to 20% of them seen just once. The sample taken for sequencing was PBMCs or a T cell subset sorted from them (not recorded which). Receptors originate from a man younger than 35 who had mild COVID-19 (a few samples of this study predate the infection). Cell type and time point are not known.

The chain is built from TRBV7-2 and TRBJ1-6; 8 nucleotides align to TRBD1. The germline CDR1 and CDR2 sequences are SGHTA and FQGNSA. CDR3 length: 16 residues. The V and J ends lost 3 bases and 9 bases, in that order; junction bases with no gene match: 10. CDR3 protein: CASSFLGRGQSSPLHF. The CDR3, as DNA: TGTGCCAGCAGCTTTTTAGGCAGGGGGCAAAGTTCACCCCTCCACTTT.

This clonotype was picked up a small number of times. V and J are TRBV7-2 and TRBJ2-5; D possibly corresponds to TRBD1 (5 bases). With 5 bases removed from V and 1 base from J, the gap between germline ends came to 5 bases. The CDR3 runs to 12 residues. Germline values: CDR1 SGHTA, CDR2 FQGNSA. CDR3 in amino acids: CASSQGQETQYF. CDR3 bases: TGTGCCAGCAGCCAGGGCCAAGAGACCCAGTACTTC.

This clonotype turned up a few times. V is TRBV21-1 and J is TRBJ2-7; the table's D call of TRBD1 was not tested on the DNA. TRBV21-1 is a documented pseudogene. The CDR3 is 15 amino acids. The CDR3 here is CASSKYSGEGGEQYV. DNA for the CDR3: TGTGCCAGCAGCAAATACTCGGGGGAAGGTGGCGAGCAGTACGTC.

In this sample, this clonotype turned up a few times. This chain links TRBV12-3 or TRBV12-4 with TRBJ2-3; D is ambiguous. The CDR3 loop spans 15 amino acids. Between the trimmed V and J ends, which lost 3 bases and 4 bases, there was a span of 14 bases. The CDR3 sequence: CASSLQLGRADTQYF. The CDR3 DNA is TGTGCCAGCAGTTTGCAGCTGGGTAGGGCAGATACGCAGTATTTT.

This clonotype showed up just once. The chain links TRBV7-2 to TRBJ2-5; no clear D gene. The CDR3 consists of 11 residues. Trimming cost V 0 bases and J 12 bases, with 8 bases left between them. The V gene's germline CDR1 is SGHTA and CDR2 FQGNSA. CDR3: CASSLAGPKYF. DNA of the CDR3: TGTGCCAGCAGCTTAGCCGGACCGAAGTACTTC.

The sample holds a few counts of this clonotype. This sequence joins TRBV7-8 and TRBJ1-1; the match to TRBD1 covers 8 bases. From germline, CDR1 is SGHVS and CDR2 FQNEAQ. V trimming: 6 bases; J trimming: 4 bases; junction bases outside the gene matches: 10. The CDR3 length is 15 residues. CDR3 DNA: TGTGCCAGCAGGAAGACAGGGGTGGGCCTCACTGAAGCTTTCTTT. Its translation is CASRKTGVGLTEAFF.

This clonotype was picked up a small number of times. This chain connects TRBV28 to TRBJ2-1; 8 bases align to TRBD1. This CDR3 spans 14 amino acids. Germline CDR1 reads MDHEN; CDR2 reads SYDVKM. V was clipped by 4 bases and J by 2 bases; unmatched bases: 1. The CDR3 sequence is CASSSGQAYNEQFF. CDR3 coding DNA: TGTGCCAGCAGTTCGGGACAGGCCTACAATGAGCAGTTCTTC.

This clonotype has at least ten counts. The chain joins TRBV7-9 to TRBJ2-5; TRBD2 agrees at 12 bases. J was trimmed by 2 bases and V by 5 bases; bases with no gene match: 3. The germline V gene has CDR1 SEHNR and CDR2 FQNEAQ (reference sequence). This CDR3 region has 15 residues. The CDR3 region is CASSLLAGGQETQYF. The CDR3 DNA reads as TGTGCCAGCAGCCTCCTAGCGGGGGGGCAAGAGACCCAGTACTTC. The variable domain in full, with the rest retrieved from reference TRBV7-9 and TRBJ2-5, is DTGVSQNPRHKITKRGQNVTFRCDPISEHNRLYWYRQTLGQGPEFLTYFQNEAQLEKSRLLSDRFSAERPKGSFSTLEIQRTEQGDSAMYLCASSLLAGGQETQYFGPGTRLLVL.

This clonotype was counted only a few times. The chain combines TRBV7-8 with TRBJ2-1; D remains unclear. V lost 5 bases and J lost 7, with 12 bases in between. The CDR3 totals 13 residues. Germline V gene sequence: CDR1 SGHVS, CDR2 FQNEAQ. CDR3 residues: CASSPAGRNEQFF. The CDR3 nucleotides are TGTGCCAGCAGCCCGGCCGGACGGAATGAGCAGTTCTTC. The full variable domain, its missing parts supplied by reference TRBV7-8 and TRBJ2-1, is GAGVSQSPRYKVAKRGQDVALRCDPISGHVSLFWYQQALGQGPEFLTYFQNEAQLDKSGLPSDRFFAERPEGSVSTLKIQRTQQEDSAVYLCASSPAGRNEQFFGPGTRLTVL.